Listed below are T cell receptor beta chains from one sample, sequenced in a study of PD-L1 blockade in urothelial cancer. TCRdb keeps only in-frame clones here, not all; method: immunoSEQ multiplex PCR. Here the sample spans roughly 1,800 clones, 34% being singletons. This material consisted of tumor tissue, taken before atezolizumab (anti-PD-L1) treatment. These receptors were taken from a middle-aged man with urothelial cancer. Each CDR3 is given with its conserved first and last residue. A D gene is named only where the DNA matches it firmly. Some rows have no size entry. The others give once, few or many, or a class for an expanded clone.

TRBJ1-3 TRBV9 NA NA CASREYSGNTIYF TGTGCCAGCAGAGAATACTCTGGAAACACCATATATTTT
TRBJ2-2 TRBV12-5 few NA CASEGPHTGELFF TGTGCCAGCGAAGGGCCGCACACCGGGGAGCTGTTTTTT
TRBJ1-1 TRBV30 NA NA CAWTWANTEAFF TGTGCCTGGACTTGGGCGAACACTGAAGCTTTCTTT
TRBJ1-1 TRBV11-3 large NA CASSVDSRNTEAFF TGTGCCAGCAGCGTGGACAGTAGGAATACTGAAGCTTTCTTT
TRBJ1-4 TRBV11-3 few NA CASSLGGAGGNEKLFF TGTGCCAGCAGCTTGGGTGGGGCAGGCGGTAATGAAAAACTGTTTTTT
TRBJ2-7 TRBV28 NA TRBD1 CASSSTGTGSYEQYF TGTGCCAGCAGTTCCACCGGGACAGGGTCCTACGAGCAGTACTTC
TRBJ2-1 TRBV9 NA NA CASSVTPNVGEQFF TGTGCCAGCAGCGTAACCCCCAACGTGGGTGAGCAGTTCTTC
TRBJ2-2 TRBV4-1 medium-sized NA CASSQRTQPNTGELFF TGCGCCAGCAGCCAACGGACGCAGCCCAACACCGGGGAGCTGTTTTTT
TRBJ2-1 TRBV18 NA NA CASSPPTYNEQFF TGTGCCAGCTCACCGCCCACGTACAATGAGCAGTTCTTC
TRBJ2-5 TRBV19 NA NA CASSIEGRGETQYF TGTGCCAGTAGTATAGAGGGCAGGGGTGAGACCCAGTACTTC
TRBJ2-7 TRBV5-1 NA TRBD2 CASSSISGKYEQYF TGCGCCAGCAGCTCTATTAGCGGGAAATACGAGCAGTACTTC
TRBJ1-1 TRBV9 few TRBD1 CASSVSGGGNTEAFF TGTGCCAGCAGTGTGTCAGGGGGAGGTAACACTGAAGCTTTCTTT